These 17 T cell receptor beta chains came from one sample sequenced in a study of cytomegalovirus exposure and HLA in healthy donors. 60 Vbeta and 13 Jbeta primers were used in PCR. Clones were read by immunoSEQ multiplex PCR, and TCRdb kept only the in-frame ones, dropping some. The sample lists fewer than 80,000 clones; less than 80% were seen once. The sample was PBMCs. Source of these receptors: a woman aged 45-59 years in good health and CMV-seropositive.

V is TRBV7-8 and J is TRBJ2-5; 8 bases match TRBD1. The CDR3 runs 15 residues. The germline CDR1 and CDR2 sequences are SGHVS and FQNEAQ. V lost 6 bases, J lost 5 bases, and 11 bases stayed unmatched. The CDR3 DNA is TGTGCCAGCAGGATAAACCTGGACAGGGATGAGACCCAGTACTTC. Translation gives CASRINLDRDETQYF.

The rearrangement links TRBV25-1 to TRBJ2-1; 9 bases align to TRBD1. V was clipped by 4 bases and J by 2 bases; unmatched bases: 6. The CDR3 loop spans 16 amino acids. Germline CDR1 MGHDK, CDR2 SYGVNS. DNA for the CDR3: TGTGCCAGCAGTGGATCGCGGGACAGGGCCTACAATGAGCAGTTCTTC. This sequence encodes CASSGSRDRAYNEQFF.

This CDR3 reads CASSVAPSTEAFF. The CDR3 DNA sequence: TGTGCCAGCAGCGTAGCCCCTAGCACTGAAGCTTTCTTT. The chain carries TRBV9 and TRBJ1-1, with unresolved D. CDR1 is SGDLS, CDR2 YYNGEE, per germline. The CDR3 is 13 residues long. V was pared by 0 bases and J by 4 bases, with 7 bases between.

Here the CDR3 DNA reads TGTGCCAGCAGCTTGAATAGCGGGGGTAGCTACGAGCAGTACGTC. Its protein product is CASSLNSGGSYEQYV. V gene TRBV5-4 combines with J gene TRBJ2-7; TRBD2 aligns across 9 bases. V lost 1 base, J lost 3 bases, and 5 bases stayed unmatched. The germline V gene encodes CDR1 SGHNT and CDR2 YYREEE (reference sequence). The CDR3 extends over 15 amino acids.

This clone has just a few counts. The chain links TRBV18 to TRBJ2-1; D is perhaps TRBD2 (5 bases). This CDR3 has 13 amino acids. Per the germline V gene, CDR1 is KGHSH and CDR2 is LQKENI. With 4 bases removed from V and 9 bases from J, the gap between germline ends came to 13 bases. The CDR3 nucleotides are TGTGCCAGCTCACAGACTACTCACAGTGAGCAGTTCTTC. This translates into CASSQTTHSEQFF.

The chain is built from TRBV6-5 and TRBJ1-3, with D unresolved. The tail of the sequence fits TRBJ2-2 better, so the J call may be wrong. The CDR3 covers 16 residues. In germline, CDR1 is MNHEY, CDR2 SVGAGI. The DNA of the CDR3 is TGTGCCAGCAGTTACTCGTTAGGTGATCTAGGCGGGGAGCTGTTTTTT. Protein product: CASSYSLGDLGGELFF.

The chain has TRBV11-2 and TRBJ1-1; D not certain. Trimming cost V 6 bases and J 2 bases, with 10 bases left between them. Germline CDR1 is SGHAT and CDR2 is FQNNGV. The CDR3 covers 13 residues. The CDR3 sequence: CASRLGDNTEAFF. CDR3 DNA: TGTGCCAGCAGGCTCGGGGATAACACTGAAGCTTTCTTT.

The CDR3 region has the DNA TGTGCCAGCAAGTTCGGGGGGCGGGGGGGCGTTAATGAGCAGTTCTTC. Amino acids: CASKFGGRGGVNEQFF. The chain has TRBV9 and TRBJ2-1, with 9 bases aligning to TRBD2. This CDR3 spans 16 amino acids. Germline V gene lookup returns CDR1 SGDLS and CDR2 YYNGEE. The V segment lost 6 bases and the J segment 7 bases; nucleotides outside the gene matches: 14.

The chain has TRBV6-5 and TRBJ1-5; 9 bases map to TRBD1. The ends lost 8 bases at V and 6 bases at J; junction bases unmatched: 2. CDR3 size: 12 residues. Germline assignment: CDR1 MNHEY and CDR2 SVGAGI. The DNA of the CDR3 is TGTGCCAGCGGACAGGGGATTCAGCCCCAGCATTTT. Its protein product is CASGQGIQPQHF.

The CDR3 here is CASSLGGLAGTYEQYF. Written as DNA, the CDR3 is TGTGCCAGCAGCTTGGGGGGACTAGCGGGAACCTACGAGCAGTACTTC. The J gene is TRBJ2-7, the V gene TRBV5-4, with TRBD2 matching over 13 bases. V shed 0 bases and J 2 bases; nucleotides not matched to a gene: 2. The CDR3 runs to 16 residues. From germline, CDR1 is SGHNT and CDR2 YYREEE (reference sequence).

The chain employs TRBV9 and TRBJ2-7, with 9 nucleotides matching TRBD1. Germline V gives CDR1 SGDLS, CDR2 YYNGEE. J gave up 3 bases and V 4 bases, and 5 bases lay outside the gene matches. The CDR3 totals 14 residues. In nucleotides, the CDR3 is TGTGCCAGCAGCTCCGGGACAGGGCTCTACGAGCAGTACTTC. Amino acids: CASSSGTGLYEQYF.

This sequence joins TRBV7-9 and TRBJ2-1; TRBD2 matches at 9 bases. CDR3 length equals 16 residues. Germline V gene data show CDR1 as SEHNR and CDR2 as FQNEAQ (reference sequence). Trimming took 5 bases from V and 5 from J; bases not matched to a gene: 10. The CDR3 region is CASSPGAGGPNNEQFF. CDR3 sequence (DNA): TGTGCCAGCAGCCCAGGAGCGGGGGGCCCTAACAATGAGCAGTTCTTC.

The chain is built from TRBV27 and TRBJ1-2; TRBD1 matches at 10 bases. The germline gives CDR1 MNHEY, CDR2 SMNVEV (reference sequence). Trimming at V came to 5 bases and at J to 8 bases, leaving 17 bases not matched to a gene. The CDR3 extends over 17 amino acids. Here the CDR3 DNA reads TGTGCCAGCAGTCCCTTGGCCCGGGGACAGGGGTTAGGAGGCTACACCTTC. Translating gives CASSPLARGQGLGGYTF.

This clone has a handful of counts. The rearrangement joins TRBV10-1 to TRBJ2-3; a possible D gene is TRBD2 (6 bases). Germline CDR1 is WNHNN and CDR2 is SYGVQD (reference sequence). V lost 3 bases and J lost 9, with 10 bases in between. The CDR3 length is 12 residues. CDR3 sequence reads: CASSDVGGTQYF. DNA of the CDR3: TGCGCCAGCAGTGATGTTGGGGGGACGCAGTATTTT.

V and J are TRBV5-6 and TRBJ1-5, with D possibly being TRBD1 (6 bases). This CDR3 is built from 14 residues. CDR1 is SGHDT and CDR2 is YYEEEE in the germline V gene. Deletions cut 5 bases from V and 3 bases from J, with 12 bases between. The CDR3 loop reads CASSRQDVNQPQHF. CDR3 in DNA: TGTGCCAGCAGTCGACAGGACGTCAATCAGCCCCAGCATTTT.

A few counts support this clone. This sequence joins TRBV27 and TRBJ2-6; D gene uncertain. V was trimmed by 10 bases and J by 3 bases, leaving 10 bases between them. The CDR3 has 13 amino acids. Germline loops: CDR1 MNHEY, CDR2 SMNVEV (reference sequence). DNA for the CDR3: TGTGCCACCAGAAGCTTTGGGGCCAACGTCCTGACTTTC. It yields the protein CATRSFGANVLTF.

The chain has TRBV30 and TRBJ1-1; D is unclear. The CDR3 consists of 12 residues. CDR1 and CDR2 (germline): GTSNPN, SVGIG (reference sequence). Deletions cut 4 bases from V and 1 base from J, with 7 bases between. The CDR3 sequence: CAWNEANTEAFF. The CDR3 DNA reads TGTGCCTGGAACGAGGCGAACACTGAAGCTTTCTTT.